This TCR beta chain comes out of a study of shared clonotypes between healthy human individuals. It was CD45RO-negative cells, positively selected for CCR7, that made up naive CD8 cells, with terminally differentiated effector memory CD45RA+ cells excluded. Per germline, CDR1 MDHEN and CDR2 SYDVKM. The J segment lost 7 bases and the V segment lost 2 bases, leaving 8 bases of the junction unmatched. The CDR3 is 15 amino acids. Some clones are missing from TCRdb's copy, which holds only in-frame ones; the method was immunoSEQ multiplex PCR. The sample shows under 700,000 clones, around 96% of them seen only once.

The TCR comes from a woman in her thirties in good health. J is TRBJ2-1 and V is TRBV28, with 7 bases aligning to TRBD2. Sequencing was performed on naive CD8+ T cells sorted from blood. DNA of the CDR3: TGTGCCAGCAGTTTACGGGCGGGAGATAGGAATGAGCAGTTCTTC. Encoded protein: CASSLRAGDRNEQFF.